One sample yielded the 9 T cell receptor beta chains listed below, sequenced in a study of shared clonotypes between healthy human individuals. Data came from immunoSEQ multiplex PCR; TCRdb stores just in-frame clones and leaves some out. Of about 560,000 clones listed, around 78% are singletons. The sample consisted of PBMCs. These receptors were obtained from a woman aged 40 to 55 in good health. Some clones in this sample may be carry-over from other donors' samples.

This chain links TRBV28 with TRBJ1-3, with 7 positions matching TRBD1. Unmatched junction bases numbered 7, after V lost 7 bases and J lost 4 bases. This CDR3 is built from 14 residues. CDR1 is MDHEN and CDR2 is SYDVKM in the germline V gene. The CDR3 loop reads CASNPGGDGNTIYF. The CDR3 coding sequence is TGTGCCAGCAACCCAGGGGGAGACGGAAACACCATATATTTT.

V usage is TRBV5-1 and J usage is TRBJ2-4; D perhaps matches TRBD1 (6 bases). Germline CDR1 SGHRS, CDR2 YFSETQ. V was pared by 4 bases and J by 7 bases, with 15 bases between. The length of the CDR3 is 14 residues. CDR3 amino acids: CASSVQGGRNIQYF. CDR3 DNA: TGCGCCAGCAGCGTGCAAGGGGGACGGAACATTCAGTACTTC. The full variable domain, its missing parts supplied by reference TRBV5-1 and TRBJ2-4, is KAGVTQTPRYLIKTRGQQVTLSCSPISGHRSVSWYQQTPGQGLQFLFEYFSETQRNKGNFPGRFSGRQFSNSRSEMNVSTLELGDSALYLCASSVQGGRNIQYFGAGTRLSVL.

The chain is built from TRBV28 and TRBJ1-1, with 7 bases fitting TRBD1. Germline V gene data show CDR1 as MDHEN and CDR2 as SYDVKM. The CDR3 totals 13 residues. The trim removed 10 bases at V and 4 bases at J, leaving 9 bases unmatched. The CDR3 DNA follows: TGTGCCACCGAGGGACAGATTAGCACTGAAGCTTTCTTT. Translated: CATEGQISTEAFF. Looking up the rest from reference TRBV28 and TRBJ1-1 gives the full variable domain: DVKVTQSSRYLVKRTGEKVFLECVQDMDHENMFWYRQDPGLGLRLIYFSYDVKMKEKGDIPEGYSVSREKKERFSLILESASTNQTSMYLCATEGQISTEAFFGQGTRLTVV.

Regarding this clone: A read error is the likely source, as a far larger clone sits one nucleotide away. The same CDR3 is also encoded by other DNA sequences in this sample. This chain uses TRBV7-9 with TRBJ1-4; possibly TRBD1 for D (5 bases). The germline V gene has CDR1 SEHNR and CDR2 FQNEAQ (reference sequence). This CDR3 is built from 15 residues. DNA of the CDR3: TGTGCCAGCAGCACCGGGGACGGAACTAATGAAAAGCTGTTTTTT. Its protein is CASSTGDGTNEKLFF.

This clone was observed a single time. The chain combines TRBV4-1 with TRBJ2-5; D is perhaps TRBD2 (5 bases). V lost 1 base, J lost 5 bases, and 11 bases lay in between. Germline CDR1 reads MGHRA; CDR2 reads YSYEKL. The CDR3 loop spans 14 amino acids. CDR3 DNA sequence: TGCGCCAGCAGCCAAGGAGGGAGTGAGGAGACCCAGTACTTC. Its protein is CASSQGGSEETQYF.

A note on this clone: Other DNA variants within this sample encode the same CDR3. V gene TRBV5-1 combines with J gene TRBJ2-7; 8 positions agree with TRBD1. The CDR3 consists of 14 residues. Germline CDR1 SGHRS, CDR2 YFSETQ. J gave up 0 bases and V 7 bases, and 6 bases lay outside the gene matches. CDR3 amino acids: CASSLTGVSYEQYF. CDR3 bases: TGCGCCAGCTCCCTGACAGGGGTCTCCTACGAGCAGTACTTC.

This chain joins TRBV9 and TRBJ2-3; D tentatively reads TRBD1 or TRBD2 (5 bases each). There are 14 residues in the CDR3. V was pared by 0 bases and J by 6 bases, with 11 bases between. Germline V gene sequence: CDR1 SGDLS, CDR2 YYNGEE. The DNA for the CDR3 is TGTGCCAGCAGCGTAGTAGGGACGGGTGATACGCAGTATTTT. This codes for CASSVVGTGDTQYF.

The chain carries TRBV10-2 and TRBJ2-5, with a possible D match to TRBD2 (6 bases). V dropped 6 bases and J dropped 5 bases, with 19 bases sitting between them. CDR1 and CDR2 from the germline V gene are WSHSY and SAAADI. The CDR3 has 15 amino acids. This chain's CDR3 is CASSTGDELGETQYF. The DNA of the CDR3 is TGCGCCAGCAGCACGGGAGACGAATTGGGGGAGACCCAGTACTTC.

Remarks on this clone: The sample carries other DNA sequences with the same CDR3. V gene TRBV7-9 combines with J gene TRBJ2-1; TRBD2 matches at 10 bases. The CDR3 extends over 16 amino acids. V dropped 2 bases and J dropped 3; count of bases not matched to a gene: 4. Germline lookup yields CDR1 SEHNR and CDR2 FQNEAQ (reference sequence). CDR3 bases: TGTGCCAGCAGCTTATCACTAGCGGGAAGCTACAATGAGCAGTTCTTC. Its translation: CASSLSLAGSYNEQFF.